Below are 21 T cell receptor beta chains sequenced from a single sample in a study of high-grade serous ovarian cancer treatment subgroups. Sequencing used immunoSEQ multiplex PCR; TCRdb keeps in-frame clones, though not all of them. The table lists 7,500 to 8,500 clones, more than 60% of them singletons. Tumor tissue was taken before any definitive surgery or chemotherapy was given. The material sequenced was tumor tissue. These receptor sequences come from a human donor with high-grade serous ovarian cancer.

This chain uses TRBV4-2 with TRBJ2-1; D is unclear. This CDR3 contains 11 residues. Germline CDR1 LGHNA, CDR2 YNFKEQ. Deletions cut 0 bases from V and 11 bases from J, with 5 bases between. The CDR3, as DNA: TGTGCCAGCAGCCAAGACCACAAGCAGTTCTTC. It encodes CASSQDHKQFF.

The sample holds one count of this clone. This rearrangement joins TRBV6-5 to TRBJ2-5, with a weak D call TRBD2 (6 bases). Germline V gene sequence: CDR1 MNHEY, CDR2 SVGAGI. The CDR3 consists of 13 residues. The V gene lost 5 bases and the J gene lost 5 bases, with 12 bases spanning the gap. Here the CDR3 DNA reads TGTGCCAGCAGTACTGGGACTCGGGAGACCCAGTACTTC. Its translation is CASSTGTRETQYF.

The chain employs TRBV28 and TRBJ2-1; tentatively, D is TRBD1 (6 bases). From germline, CDR1 is MDHEN and CDR2 SYDVKM. V lost 6 bases and J 5 bases, leaving 8 bases between the germline ends. The CDR3 loop spans 12 amino acids. The CDR3 is CASSRDNNEQFF. The CDR3 coding sequence is TGTGCCAGCAGCCGGGACAACAATGAGCAGTTCTTC.

The chain uses TRBV4-1 and TRBJ2-2; D is ambiguous. This CDR3 spans 17 amino acids. The germline V gene has CDR1 MGHRA and CDR2 YSYEKL. Trimming took off 1 base at V and 0 bases at J, with 12 bases between the two ends. Here the CDR3 DNA reads TGCGCCAGCAGCCAAGGGCCAAGCCTTCCGAACACCGGGGAGCTGTTTTTT. Protein: CASSQGPSLPNTGELFF.

The chain carries TRBV19 and TRBJ1-1, with 8 bases fitting TRBD1. V gave up 3 bases and J gave up 0 bases; unmatched junction bases: 9. This CDR3 has 17 residues. Germline V gene data show CDR1 as LNHDA and CDR2 as SQIVND (reference sequence). CDR3 DNA sequence: TGTGCCAGTAGTATGGGGGGACAGGTAATCATGAACACTGAAGCTTTCTTT. It specifies CASSMGGQVIMNTEAFF. The full variable domain, in which reference TRBV19 and TRBJ1-1 provide the parts outside the CDR3, is DGGITQSPKYLFRKEGQNVTLSCEQNLNHDAMYWYRQDPGQGLRLIYYSQIVNDFQKGDIAEGYSVSREKKESFPLTVTSAQKNPTAFYLCASSMGGQVIMNTEAFFGQGTRLTVV.

This clone appeared once. The CDR3 bases are TGTGCCAGCGAGCAGGGGAACTATGGCTACACCTTC. Amino acids: CASEQGNYGYTF. The chain uses TRBV28 and TRBJ1-2, with a weak D call TRBD1 (6 bases). In germline, CDR1 is MDHEN, CDR2 SYDVKM. This CDR3 has 12 amino acids. V dropped 8 bases and J dropped 2 bases, with 9 bases sitting between them.

The genes are TRBV25-1 and TRBJ1-2; 7 positions agree with TRBD1. Germline assignment: CDR1 MGHDK and CDR2 SYGVNS. There are 16 residues in the CDR3. Unmatched junction bases numbered 14, after V lost 2 bases and J lost 8 bases. The CDR3 bases are TGTGCCAGCAGTGAACCCCTACGAGGGGGCGCATCCGGCTACACCTTC. It encodes CASSEPLRGGASGYTF.

The V gene is TRBV7-2, the J gene TRBJ2-1; no definite D call. Trimming took 8 bases from V and 9 from J, leaving 11 bases between them. There are 11 residues in the CDR3. Germline V gene lookup returns CDR1 SGHTA and CDR2 FQGNSA. DNA for the CDR3: TGTGCCAGCGGATCGGTGGCTGAGCAGTTCTTC. This gives the protein CASGSVAEQFF.

V usage is TRBV18 and J usage is TRBJ1-4; 8 bases map to TRBD1. Germline lookup yields CDR1 KGHSH and CDR2 LQKENI. Unmatched junction bases numbered 2, after V lost 5 bases and J lost 6 bases. The CDR3 runs to 13 residues. The CDR3 spells CASSSTGDEKLFF. The CDR3 DNA is TGTGCCAGCTCATCGACAGGGGATGAAAAACTGTTTTTT.

This chain links TRBV5-4 with TRBJ2-7, with D unclear. Germline lookup yields CDR1 SGHNT and CDR2 YYREEE (reference sequence). CDR3 length equals 15 residues. V was shortened by 0 bases and J by 4 bases, with 14 bases between the two germline ends. The CDR3 is CASSLGGFRPYEQYF. In DNA, the CDR3 is TGTGCCAGCAGCTTGGGAGGCTTCAGGCCGTACGAGCAGTACTTC. Full variable domain (missing parts from reference TRBV5-4 and TRBJ2-7): ETGVTQSPTHLIKTRGQQVTLRCSSQSGHNTVSWYQQALGQGPQFIFQYYREEENGRGNFPPRFSGLQFPNYSSELNVNALELDDSALYLCASSLGGFRPYEQYFGPGTRLTVT.

J is TRBJ1-4 and V is TRBV28; D call uncertain. CDR1 and CDR2 from the germline V gene are MDHEN and SYDVKM. Trimming cost V 5 bases and J 8 bases, with 18 bases left between them. The CDR3 consists of 15 residues. This CDR3 reads CASSTPSRVREKLFF. For the CDR3, the DNA is TGTGCCAGCAGTACACCGTCGAGGGTGAGGGAAAAACTGTTTTTT.

This chain uses TRBV7-2 with TRBJ2-1, with D perhaps TRBD2 (5 bases). This CDR3 contains 15 residues. Germline V gives CDR1 SGHTA, CDR2 FQGNSA. With 4 bases removed from V and 6 bases from J, the gap between germline ends came to 16 bases. CDR3 region: CASSSFLAGLNEQFF. For the CDR3, the DNA is TGTGCCAGCAGCTCCTTTCTAGCCGGGCTCAATGAGCAGTTCTTC.

The chain joins TRBV2 to TRBJ2-7, with 7 positions matching TRBD1. The CDR3 is 16 amino acids. Trimming took 1 base from V and 1 from J; bases not matched to a gene: 7. From germline, CDR1 is SNHLY and CDR2 FYNNEI. The CDR3: CASSEGGGSFSYEQYF. CDR3 DNA sequence: TGTGCCAGCAGTGAAGGAGGGGGCAGTTTTTCCTACGAGCAGTACTTC.

By share of the sample, this clone is medium-sized. The chain couples TRBV27 to TRBJ1-1, with D possibly being TRBD1 (5 bases). Germline V gene sequence: CDR1 MNHEY, CDR2 SMNVEV (reference sequence). V lost 11 bases, J lost 0 bases, and 13 bases lay in between. This CDR3 region has 13 residues. CDR3 nucleotides: TGTGCCTCTTCAAAGGGGATGAACACTGAAGCTTTCTTT. The encoded protein is CASSKGMNTEAFF.

This clone was seen just once. The J gene is TRBJ1-2, the V gene TRBV27; D gene uncertain. CDR3 length: 15 amino acids. Germline V lookup: CDR1 MNHEY, CDR2 SMNVEV (reference sequence). Trimming shortened V by 6 bases and J by 5 bases, and 19 bases separated the two germline ends. The chain's CDR3 is CASSLTRGEIYGYTF. In nucleotides, the CDR3 is TGTGCCAGCAGCCTTACCCGCGGGGAAATTTATGGCTACACCTTC.

J is TRBJ2-7 and V is TRBV28, with D tentatively TRBD1 (6 bases). The V end lost 6 bases, the J end lost 1 base, and 13 bases lay between the germline ends. Germline CDR1 MDHEN, CDR2 SYDVKM. The CDR3 consists of 14 residues. The CDR3 coding sequence is TGTGCCAGCAGCCCACTGACAGGATCCTACGAGCAGTACTTC. Amino acids: CASSPLTGSYEQYF.

This clone turned up a few times. This chain links TRBV4-1 with TRBJ1-5; D may be TRBD1 (6 bases). V was shortened by 6 bases and J by 7 bases, with 16 bases between the two germline ends. This CDR3 comprises 14 residues. CDR1 MGHRA and CDR2 YSYEKL come from the germline V gene. CDR3 nucleotides: TGCGCCAGCAGGTCAACAGGGTTCGGGCAGCCCCAGCATTTT. Residues: CASRSTGFGQPQHF.

This chain joins TRBV9 and TRBJ2-2, with a tentative D call TRBD2 (5 bases). The germline V gene encodes CDR1 SGDLS and CDR2 YYNGEE. V lost 3 bases and J lost 0, with 9 bases in between. The CDR3 is made up of 15 amino acids. The DNA for the CDR3 is TGTGCCAGCAGCGGCGGGCGGGCGAACACCGGGGAGCTGTTTTTT. Its translation: CASSGGRANTGELFF.

V usage is TRBV11-2 and J usage is TRBJ2-5; D is possibly TRBD2 (5 bases). The germline V and J ends were trimmed by 7 bases and 5 bases, with 20 bases remaining between them. Germline CDR1 reads SGHAT; CDR2 reads FQNNGV. The CDR3 length is 15 residues. CDR3 bases: TGTGCCAGCACCCCCGGGCCGGGGAGAAGTGAGACCCAGTACTTC. It yields the protein CASTPGPGRSETQYF.

J is TRBJ2-6 and V is TRBV7-2; D may be TRBD2 (5 bases). Germline V lookup: CDR1 SGHTA, CDR2 FQGNSA. The CDR3 has 16 amino acids. Between the trimmed V and J ends, which lost 5 bases and 3 bases, there was a span of 14 bases. The CDR3 here is CASSPTRGGGANVLTF. Written as DNA, the CDR3 is TGTGCCAGCAGCCCCACTAGAGGCGGTGGGGCCAACGTCCTGACTTTC.

This clone was detected only a few times. The J gene is TRBJ2-1, the V gene TRBV28; possible D gene TRBD2, 5 bases. The CDR3 runs 13 residues. V was trimmed by 5 bases and J by 8 bases, leaving 13 bases between them. CDR1 is MDHEN, CDR2 SYDVKM, per germline. CDR3 coding DNA: TGTGCCAGCAGTAGAGAAAGCGGCTATGAGCAGTTCTTC. It translates to CASSRESGYEQFF.